Below are 21 T cell receptor beta chains sequenced from a single sample in a study of cytomegalovirus exposure and HLA in healthy donors. The table came from immunoSEQ multiplex PCR; TCRdb's copy has only in-frame clones and leaves some out. The data hold fewer than 200,000 clones, with about 80% observed a single time. The sequencing sample was made of PBMCs. These receptor sequences come from a woman younger than 30 in good health and CMV-seropositive.

The genes are TRBV4-1 and TRBJ1-6, with TRBD1 identical over 10 bases. CDR3 length: 15 residues. V shed 2 bases and J 9 bases; nucleotides not matched to a gene: 4. CDR1 is MGHRA and CDR2 is YSYEKL in the germline V gene. As DNA, the CDR3 is TGCGCCAGCAGCCAAAAGGACAGGGGGGGTTCACCCCTCCACTTT. Translation gives CASSQKDRGGSPLHF.

This clone appeared once. Here the CDR3 reads CAARGAANEKLFF. The CDR3 DNA is TGTGCCGCGCGGGGTGCGGCTAATGAAAAACTGTTTTTT. The chain carries TRBV19 and TRBJ1-4; D ambiguous. From germline, CDR1 is LNHDA and CDR2 SQIVND (reference sequence). V lost 11 bases and J lost 3, with 13 bases in between. The CDR3 extends over 13 amino acids.

The chain combines TRBV5-6 with TRBJ2-1, with 16 bases aligning to TRBD2. With V trimmed by 0 bases and J by 9 bases, 6 bases remained unmatched. The CDR3 consists of 17 residues. Per the germline V gene, CDR1 is SGHDT and CDR2 is YYEEEE. For the CDR3, the DNA is TGTGCCAGCAGCTTGGTCGGGACTAGCGGGGGGGCCCGTGAGCAGTTCTTC. This translates into CASSLVGTSGGAREQFF.

The rearrangement joins TRBV19 to TRBJ1-5, with 7 bases identical to TRBD1. The V segment lost 8 bases and the J segment 1 base; nucleotides outside the gene matches: 8. Germline values: CDR1 LNHDA, CDR2 SQIVND (reference sequence). The CDR3 has 15 amino acids. The CDR3 region is CASRKIQGSNQPQHF. The DNA of the CDR3 is TGTGCCAGTCGCAAAATACAGGGGAGCAATCAGCCCCAGCATTTT.

The V gene is TRBV27, the J gene TRBJ2-7; the match to TRBD2 covers 12 bases. Germline loops: CDR1 MNHEY, CDR2 SMNVEV (reference sequence). J gave up 5 bases and V 3 bases, and 2 bases lay outside the gene matches. This CDR3 spans 14 amino acids. The DNA of the CDR3 is TGTGCCAGCAGTTTGACTAGCGGGGGAAACGAGCAGTACTTC. Protein sequence: CASSLTSGGNEQYF.

The count of this clone is one. The CDR3 coding sequence is TGTGCCAGCAGCGATACAGGGGGCAGGATAGATACGCAGTATTTT. Residues: CASSDTGGRIDTQYF. The chain is built from TRBV5-4 and TRBJ2-3, with 9 bases aligning to TRBD1. CDR3 size: 15 residues. Germline V lookup: CDR1 SGHNT, CDR2 YYREEE (reference sequence). The junction had 8 bases not matched to a gene; V was cut back by 4 bases and J by 5 bases.

The gene calls are TRBV6-5 and TRBJ2-3, with TRBD1 identical over 7 bases. Germline lookup yields CDR1 MNHEY and CDR2 SVGAGI. Germline trimming cut 10 bases from V and 3 bases from J; bases unmatched to any gene: 10. CDR3 size: 14 residues. The CDR3 loop is CATQWDRLTDTQYF. CDR3 DNA: TGTGCCACCCAGTGGGACAGACTTACAGATACGCAGTATTTT.

The chain uses TRBV10-3 and TRBJ2-2, with 7 bases lining up with TRBD1. Per the germline V gene, CDR1 is ENHRY and CDR2 is SYGVKD. V lost 10 bases and J lost 6; bases outside the gene matches: 14. The CDR3 runs to 15 residues. CDR3 amino acids: CATGPGTERSGELFF. The CDR3 coding sequence is TGTGCCACCGGTCCCGGGACAGAAAGATCCGGGGAGCTGTTTTTT.

This chain joins TRBV5-1 and TRBJ2-1, with TRBD2 identical over 8 bases. This CDR3 has 13 amino acids. Germline CDR1 and CDR2: SGHRS and YFSETQ. V lost 1 base, J lost 9 bases, and 3 bases stayed unmatched. The chain's CDR3 is CASSLPGRVEQFF. CDR3 sequence (DNA): TGCGCCAGCAGCTTGCCCGGGAGGGTTGAGCAGTTCTTC.

The J gene is TRBJ2-3, the V gene TRBV7-9; 11 nucleotides align to TRBD2. Losses at the gene ends were 5 bases for V and 3 bases for J; bases not matched to a gene: 7. This CDR3 spans 16 amino acids. The germline V gene encodes CDR1 SEHNR and CDR2 FQNEAQ (reference sequence). The CDR3 DNA follows: TGTGCCAGCAGCCACCCCCGACTAGCGGGGACAGATACGCAGTATTTT. It translates to CASSHPRLAGTDTQYF.

The chain recombines TRBV5-1 with TRBJ1-4; TRBD1 is a possible D gene (5 bases). V lost 2 bases to trimming and J lost 7 bases, with 12 bases between them. In germline, CDR1 is SGHRS, CDR2 YFSETQ. The CDR3 has 14 amino acids. CDR3 DNA sequence: TGCGCCAGCAGCTTTTGGGATAGGGGTGAAAAACTGTTTTTT. It specifies CASSFWDRGEKLFF.

The genes are TRBV18 and TRBJ1-5; D is uncertain. The V end lost 1 base, the J end lost 4 bases, and 11 bases lay between the germline ends. The CDR3 spans 15 residues. CDR1 and CDR2 (germline): KGHSH, LQKENI. This chain's CDR3 is CASSPLGQVNQPQHF. In DNA, the CDR3 is TGTGCCAGCTCACCACTTGGTCAGGTAAATCAGCCCCAGCATTTT.

The CDR3 coding sequence is TGTGCCAGCAGCTTAGGGCAGGGGGCCCACGAGCAGTACTTC. Protein sequence: CASSLGQGAHEQYF. The V gene is TRBV7-9, the J gene TRBJ2-7; the match to TRBD1 covers 8 bases. Germline V gene sequence: CDR1 SEHNR, CDR2 FQNEAQ (reference sequence). V lost 1 base and J lost 5; bases outside the gene matches: 4. CDR3 size: 14 residues. Based on the CDR3 plus reference TRBV7-9 and TRBJ2-7, the full variable domain is DTGVSQNPRHKITKRGQNVTFRCDPISEHNRLYWYRQTLGQGPEFLTYFQNEAQLEKSRLLSDRFSAERPKGSFSTLEIQRTEQGDSAMYLCASSLGQGAHEQYFGPGTRLTVT.

The V gene is TRBV19, the J gene TRBJ1-1; possible D gene TRBD1, 5 bases. Trimming took off 6 bases at V and 1 base at J, with 15 bases between the two ends. This CDR3 contains 15 residues. Germline CDR1 LNHDA, CDR2 SQIVND (reference sequence). CDR3 nucleotide sequence: TGTGCCAGTAGCCCCTCCAGGGTCCGGAACACTGAAGCTTTCTTT. It yields the protein CASSPSRVRNTEAFF.

V and J are TRBV29-1 and TRBJ1-1, with a weak D call TRBD1 (6 bases). This CDR3 region has 11 residues. V was cut by 3 bases and J by 11 bases, with 13 bases left in between. Germline lookup yields CDR1 SQVTM and CDR2 ANQGSEA. CDR3 sequence (DNA): TGCAGCGTTGAGTCTAGACAGGCCGCTTTCTTT. This gives the protein CSVESRQAAFF.

This clone showed up just once. This chain links TRBV2 with TRBJ1-5, with TRBD1 matching 10 bases. This CDR3 region has 15 residues. Germline-derived CDR1 and CDR2 are SNHLY and FYNNEI. The V and J ends lost 7 bases and 6 bases, in that order; junction bases with no gene match: 9. CDR3 DNA sequence: TGTGCCAGCACCGACAGGACAGGGGGTGGTCAGCCCCAGCATTTT. Encoded protein: CASTDRTGGGQPQHF.

The chain carries TRBV5-1 and TRBJ2-1, with D possibly being TRBD1 (6 bases). Germline CDR1 and CDR2: SGHRS and YFSETQ. CDR3 length: 15 residues. Trimming pared 0 bases from V and 2 bases from J, leaving 9 bases between. The CDR3 sequence: CASSLEQGTYNEQFF. The CDR3 DNA follows: TGCGCCAGCAGCTTGGAGCAGGGGACCTACAATGAGCAGTTCTTC. The full variable domain, completed using reference TRBV5-1 and TRBJ2-1, is KAGVTQTPRYLIKTRGQQVTLSCSPISGHRSVSWYQQTPGQGLQFLFEYFSETQRNKGNFPGRFSGRQFSNSRSEMNVSTLELGDSALYLCASSLEQGTYNEQFFGPGTRLTVL.

This chain uses TRBV5-1 with TRBJ2-5, with a weak D call TRBD1 (6 bases). V lost 0 bases to trimming and J lost 5 bases, with 14 bases between them. This CDR3 spans 15 amino acids. CDR1 is SGHRS and CDR2 is YFSETQ in the germline V gene. The CDR3 loop reads CASSLGSGARETQYF. DNA of the CDR3: TGCGCCAGCAGCTTGGGTTCAGGGGCGCGGGAGACCCAGTACTTC.

The chain has TRBV7-3 and TRBJ2-7; 7 nucleotides match TRBD1. The CDR3 runs to 13 residues. Germline CDR1 SGHTA, CDR2 FQGTGA. After removal of 9 bases from V and 0 bases from J, the junction contained 5 bases not matched to a gene. The CDR3 coding sequence is TGTGCCAGTTCGGACAGGCCCTCCTACGAGCAGTACTTC. Encoded protein: CASSDRPSYEQYF.

V and J are TRBV4-2 and TRBJ2-7; 7 bases agree with TRBD1. Germline CDR1 LGHNA, CDR2 YNFKEQ. The CDR3 spans 16 residues. The J segment lost 3 bases and the V segment lost 2 bases, leaving 10 bases of the junction unmatched. This chain's CDR3 is CASSQTDREKGYEQYF. The CDR3 region has the DNA TGTGCCAGCAGCCAAACCGACAGGGAAAAGGGCTACGAGCAGTACTTC.

The gene calls are TRBV2 and TRBJ2-5; 11 bases agree with TRBD2. This CDR3 spans 14 amino acids. Germline CDR1 reads SNHLY; CDR2 reads FYNNEI. The V and J ends lost 6 bases and 2 bases, in that order; junction bases with no gene match: 2. The CDR3 is CASRRLAGQETQYF. The DNA of the CDR3 is TGTGCCAGCAGAAGACTAGCGGGGCAAGAGACCCAGTACTTC.